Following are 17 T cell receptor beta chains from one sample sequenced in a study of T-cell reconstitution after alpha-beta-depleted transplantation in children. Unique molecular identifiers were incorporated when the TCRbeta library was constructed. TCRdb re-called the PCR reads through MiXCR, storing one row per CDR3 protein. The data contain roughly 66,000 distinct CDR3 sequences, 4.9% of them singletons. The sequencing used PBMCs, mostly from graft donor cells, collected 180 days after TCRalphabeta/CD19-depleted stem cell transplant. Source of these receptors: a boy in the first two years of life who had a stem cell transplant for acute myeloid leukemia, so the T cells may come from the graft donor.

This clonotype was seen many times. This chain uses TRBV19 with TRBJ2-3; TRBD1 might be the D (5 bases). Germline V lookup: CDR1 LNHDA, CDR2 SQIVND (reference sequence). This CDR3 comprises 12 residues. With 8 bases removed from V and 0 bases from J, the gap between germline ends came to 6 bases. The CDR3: CASRQSTDTQYF. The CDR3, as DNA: TGTGCCAGTCGACAGAGCACAGATACGCAGTATTTT.

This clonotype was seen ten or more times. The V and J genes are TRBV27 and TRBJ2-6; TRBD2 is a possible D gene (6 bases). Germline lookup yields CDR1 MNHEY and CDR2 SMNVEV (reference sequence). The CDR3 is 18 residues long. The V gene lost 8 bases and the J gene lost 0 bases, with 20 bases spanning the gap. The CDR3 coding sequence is TGTGCCAGCCGGGACTGGGGGACCCTGAGCTCTGGGGCCAACGTCCTGACTTTC. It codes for CASRDWGTLSSGANVLTF. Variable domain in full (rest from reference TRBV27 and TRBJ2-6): EAQVTQNPRYLITVTGKKLTVTCSQNMNHEYMSWYRQDPGLGLRQIYYSMNVEVTDKGDVPEGYKVSRKEKRNFPLILESPSPNQTSLYFCASRDWGTLSSGANVLTFGAGSRLTVL.

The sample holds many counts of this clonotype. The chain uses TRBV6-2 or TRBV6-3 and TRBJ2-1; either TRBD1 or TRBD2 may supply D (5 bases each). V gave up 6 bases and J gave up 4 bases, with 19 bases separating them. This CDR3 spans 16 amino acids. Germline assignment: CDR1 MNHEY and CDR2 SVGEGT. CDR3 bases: TGTGCCAGCAGGTCACAACGGGACGGATTTTACAATGAGCAGTTCTTC. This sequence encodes CASRSQRDGFYNEQFF.

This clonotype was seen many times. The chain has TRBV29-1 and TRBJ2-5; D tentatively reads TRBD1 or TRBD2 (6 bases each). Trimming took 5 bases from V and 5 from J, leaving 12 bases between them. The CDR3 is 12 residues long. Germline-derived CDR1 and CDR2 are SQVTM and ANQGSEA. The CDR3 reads CSVRGGRETQYF. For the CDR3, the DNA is TGCAGCGTTCGTGGGGGGCGGGAGACCCAGTACTTC.

The CDR3 is CAFSLSVRGSRHPGGYTF. The CDR3 DNA sequence: TGTGCCTTCAGTTTAAGTGTCAGGGGATCGCGACATCCCGGTGGCTACACCTTC. The chain couples TRBV2 to TRBJ1-2, with a possible D match to TRBD1 (6 bases). The CDR3 has 18 residues. Per the germline V gene, CDR1 is SNHLY and CDR2 is FYNNEI. Trimming cost V 11 bases and J 7 bases, with 35 bases left between them.

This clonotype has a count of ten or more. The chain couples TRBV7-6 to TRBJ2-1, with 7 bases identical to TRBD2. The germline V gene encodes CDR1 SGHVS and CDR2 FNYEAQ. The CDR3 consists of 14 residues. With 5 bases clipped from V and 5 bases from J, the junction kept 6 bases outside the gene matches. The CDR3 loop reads CASSERDYDNEQFF. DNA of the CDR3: TGTGCCAGCAGCGAAAGGGACTACGACAATGAGCAGTTCTTC.

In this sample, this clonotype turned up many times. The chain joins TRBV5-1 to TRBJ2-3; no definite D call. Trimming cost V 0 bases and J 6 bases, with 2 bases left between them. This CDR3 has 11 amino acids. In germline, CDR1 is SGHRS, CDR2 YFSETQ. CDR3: CASSLGDTQYF. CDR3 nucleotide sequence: TGCGCCAGCAGCTTGGGGGATACGCAGTATTTT.

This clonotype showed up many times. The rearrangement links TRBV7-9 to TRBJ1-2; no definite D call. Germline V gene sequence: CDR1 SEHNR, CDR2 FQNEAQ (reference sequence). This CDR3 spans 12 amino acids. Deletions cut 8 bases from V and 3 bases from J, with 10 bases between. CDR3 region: CASATEDYGYTF. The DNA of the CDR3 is TGTGCCAGCGCGACGGAGGACTATGGCTACACCTTC.

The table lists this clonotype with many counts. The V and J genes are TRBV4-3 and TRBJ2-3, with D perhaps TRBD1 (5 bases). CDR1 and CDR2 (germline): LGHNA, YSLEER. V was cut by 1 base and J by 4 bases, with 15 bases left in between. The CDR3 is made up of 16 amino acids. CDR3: CASSQVPAGSPDTQYF. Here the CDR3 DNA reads TGCGCCAGCAGCCAAGTCCCCGCAGGGTCCCCAGATACGCAGTATTTT.

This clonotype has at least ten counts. The CDR3 DNA is TGTGCCAGCAGACTGTGGAGCAATCAGCCCCAGCATTTT. Translating it yields CASRLWSNQPQHF. V and J are TRBV12-3 or TRBV12-4 and TRBJ1-5; no reliable D call. The length of the CDR3 is 13 residues. V was pared by 6 bases and J by 1 base, with 7 bases between.

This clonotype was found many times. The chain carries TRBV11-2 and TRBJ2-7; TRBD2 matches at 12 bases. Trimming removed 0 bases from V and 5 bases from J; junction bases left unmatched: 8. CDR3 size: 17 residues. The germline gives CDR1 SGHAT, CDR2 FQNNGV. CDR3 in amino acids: CASSLDRASGGENEQYF. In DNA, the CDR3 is TGTGCCAGCAGCTTAGATAGGGCTAGCGGGGGGGAGAACGAGCAGTACTTC.

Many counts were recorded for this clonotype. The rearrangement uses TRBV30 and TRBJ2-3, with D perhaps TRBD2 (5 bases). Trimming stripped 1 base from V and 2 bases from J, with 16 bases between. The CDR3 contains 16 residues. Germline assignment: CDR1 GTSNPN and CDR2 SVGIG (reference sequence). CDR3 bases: TGTGCCTGGAGTGCCGTACTAGAAAAGGTCACAGATACGCAGTATTTT. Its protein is CAWSAVLEKVTDTQYF.

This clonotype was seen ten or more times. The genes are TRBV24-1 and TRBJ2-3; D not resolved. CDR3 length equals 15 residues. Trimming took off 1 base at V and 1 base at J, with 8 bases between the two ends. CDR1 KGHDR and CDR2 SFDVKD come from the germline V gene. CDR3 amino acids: CATSDFMDRTDTQYF. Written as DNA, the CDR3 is TGTGCCACCAGTGATTTCATGGACCGCACAGATACGCAGTATTTT.

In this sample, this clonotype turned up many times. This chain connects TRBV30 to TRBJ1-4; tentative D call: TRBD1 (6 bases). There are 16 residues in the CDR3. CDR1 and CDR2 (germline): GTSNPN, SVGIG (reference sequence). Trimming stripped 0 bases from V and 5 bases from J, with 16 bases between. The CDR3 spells CAWSVHLGGRNEKLFF. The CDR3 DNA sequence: TGTGCCTGGAGTGTACATTTGGGGGGCCGAAATGAAAAACTGTTTTTT. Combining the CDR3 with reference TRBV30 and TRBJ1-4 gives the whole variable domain SQTIHQWPATLVQPVGSPLSLECTVEGTSNPNLYWYRQAAGRGLQLLFYSVGIGQISSEVPQNLSASRPQDRQFILSSKKLLLSDSGFYLCAWSVHLGGRNEKLFFGSGTQLSVL.

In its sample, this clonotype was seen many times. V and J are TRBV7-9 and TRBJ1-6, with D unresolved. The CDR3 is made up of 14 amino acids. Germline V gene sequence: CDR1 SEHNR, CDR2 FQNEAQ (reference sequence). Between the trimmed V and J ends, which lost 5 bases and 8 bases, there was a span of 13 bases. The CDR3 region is CASSQLWVDSPLHF. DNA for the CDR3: TGTGCCAGCAGCCAACTATGGGTTGATTCACCCCTCCACTTT. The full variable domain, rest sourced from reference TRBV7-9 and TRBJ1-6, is DTGVSQNPRHKITKRGQNVTFRCDPISEHNRLYWYRQTLGQGPEFLTYFQNEAQLEKSRLLSDRFSAERPKGSFSTLEIQRTEQGDSAMYLCASSQLWVDSPLHFGNGTRLTVT.

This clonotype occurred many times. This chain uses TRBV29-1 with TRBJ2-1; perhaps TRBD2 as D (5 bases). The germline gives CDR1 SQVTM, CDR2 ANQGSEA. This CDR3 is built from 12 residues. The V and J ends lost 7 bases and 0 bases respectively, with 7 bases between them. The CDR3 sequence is CSAGLSYNEQFF. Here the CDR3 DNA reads TGCAGCGCCGGACTCTCCTACAATGAGCAGTTCTTC.

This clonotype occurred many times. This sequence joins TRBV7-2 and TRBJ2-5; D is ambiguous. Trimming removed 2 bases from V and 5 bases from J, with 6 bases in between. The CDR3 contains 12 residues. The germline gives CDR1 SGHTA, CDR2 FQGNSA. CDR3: CASSLSLETQYF. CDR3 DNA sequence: TGTGCCAGCAGCTTATCATTGGAGACCCAGTACTTC.